The 3 T cell receptor beta chains in this list originate from one sample, sequenced in a study of control samples from healthy donors and cancer patients. Profiled with immunoSEQ multiplex PCR; TCRdb holds only in-frame clones, not every one. The table records 60,000 to 95,000 clones, 84% of them present only once. Specimen: blood. These receptor sequences come from a man aged 45-60 years in good health.

The chain has TRBV2 and TRBJ1-4; possibly TRBD1 for D (6 bases). Per the germline V gene, CDR1 is SNHLY and CDR2 is FYNNEI. V was trimmed by 6 bases and J by 4 bases, leaving 9 bases between them. CDR3 length: 13 residues. The CDR3 reads CASRDSHNEKLFF. The CDR3 DNA reads TGTGCCAGCAGGGACAGCCATAATGAAAAACTGTTTTTT. Using reference TRBV2 and TRBJ1-4 for the parts outside the CDR3, the full variable domain is EPEVTQTPSHQVTQMGQEVILRCVPISNHLYFYWYRQILGQKVEFLVSFYNNEISEKSEIFDDQFSVERPDGSNFTLKIRSTKLEDSAMYFCASRDSHNEKLFFGSGTQLSVL.

This chain connects TRBV5-6 to TRBJ2-2, with 7 bases matching TRBD1. The CDR3 runs 14 residues. V dropped 5 bases and J dropped 4; count of bases not matched to a gene: 5. Germline lookup yields CDR1 SGHDT and CDR2 YYEEEE. CDR3 in DNA: TGTGCCAGCAGTCCGGCAGGGGGCACCGGGGAGCTGTTTTTT. Residues: CASSPAGGTGELFF.

This chain links TRBV18 with TRBJ1-4, with a weak D call TRBD1 (5 bases). Per the germline V gene, CDR1 is KGHSH and CDR2 is LQKENI. The CDR3 runs 16 residues. The V end lost 8 bases, the J end lost 5 bases, and 21 bases lay between the germline ends. This CDR3 is CASRGDPSRINEKLFF. CDR3 coding DNA: TGTGCCAGCCGCGGGGACCCCTCGCGGATCAATGAAAAACTGTTTTTT.